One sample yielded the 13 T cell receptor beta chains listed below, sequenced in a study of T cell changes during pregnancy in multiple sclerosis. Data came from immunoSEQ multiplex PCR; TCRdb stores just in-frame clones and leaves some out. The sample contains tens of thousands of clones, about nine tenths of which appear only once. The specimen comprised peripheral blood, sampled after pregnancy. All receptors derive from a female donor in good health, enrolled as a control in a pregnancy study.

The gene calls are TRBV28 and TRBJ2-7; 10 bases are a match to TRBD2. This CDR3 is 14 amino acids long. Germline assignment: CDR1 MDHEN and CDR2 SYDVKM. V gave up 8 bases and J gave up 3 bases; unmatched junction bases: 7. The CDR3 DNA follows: TGTGCCAGCGAGGCAGCGGGAGGGAGCTACGAGCAGTACTTC. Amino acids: CASEAAGGSYEQYF.

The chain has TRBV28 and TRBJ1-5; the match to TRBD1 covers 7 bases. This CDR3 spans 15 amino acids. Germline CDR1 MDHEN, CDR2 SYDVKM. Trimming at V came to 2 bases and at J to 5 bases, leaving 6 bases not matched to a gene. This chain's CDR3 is CASSLIGDSHQPQHF. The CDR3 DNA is TGTGCCAGCAGTTTAATTGGGGACAGTCATCAGCCCCAGCATTTT.

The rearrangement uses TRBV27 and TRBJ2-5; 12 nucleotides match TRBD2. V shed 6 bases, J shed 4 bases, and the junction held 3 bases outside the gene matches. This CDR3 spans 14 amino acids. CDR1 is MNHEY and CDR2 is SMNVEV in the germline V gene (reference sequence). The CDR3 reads CASSPGLAGETQYF. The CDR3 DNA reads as TGTGCCAGCAGCCCGGGACTAGCGGGAGAGACCCAGTACTTC.

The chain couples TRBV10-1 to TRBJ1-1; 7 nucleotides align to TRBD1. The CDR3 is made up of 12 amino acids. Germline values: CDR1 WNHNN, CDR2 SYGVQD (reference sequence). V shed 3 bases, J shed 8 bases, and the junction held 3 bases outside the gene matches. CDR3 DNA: TGCGCCAGCAGTGACCGGGGACAGGAAGCTTTCTTT. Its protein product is CASSDRGQEAFF.

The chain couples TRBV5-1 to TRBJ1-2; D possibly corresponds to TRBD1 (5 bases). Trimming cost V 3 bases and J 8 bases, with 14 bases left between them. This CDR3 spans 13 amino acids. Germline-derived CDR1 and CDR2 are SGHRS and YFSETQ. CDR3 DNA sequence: TGCGCCAGCAGCTCTTCGACAGTTTTGGGCTACACCTTC. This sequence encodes CASSSSTVLGYTF.

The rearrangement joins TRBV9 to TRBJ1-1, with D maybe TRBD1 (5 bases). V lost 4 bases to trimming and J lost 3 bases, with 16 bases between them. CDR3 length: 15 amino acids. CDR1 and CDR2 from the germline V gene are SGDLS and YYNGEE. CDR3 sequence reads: CASSPIGGLDTEAFF. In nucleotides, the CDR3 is TGTGCCAGCAGCCCAATCGGGGGGTTAGACACTGAAGCTTTCTTT.

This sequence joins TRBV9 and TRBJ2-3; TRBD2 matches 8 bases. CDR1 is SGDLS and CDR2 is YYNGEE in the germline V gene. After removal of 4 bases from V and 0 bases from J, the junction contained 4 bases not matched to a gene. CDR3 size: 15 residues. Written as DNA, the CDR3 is TGTGCCAGCAGCAGCGGGAGCACTAGCACAGATACGCAGTATTTT. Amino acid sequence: CASSSGSTSTDTQYF.

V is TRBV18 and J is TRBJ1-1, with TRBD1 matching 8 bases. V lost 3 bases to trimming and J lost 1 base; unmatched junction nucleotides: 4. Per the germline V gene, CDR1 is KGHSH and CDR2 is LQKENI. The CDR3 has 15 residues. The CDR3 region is CASSPPGTGNTEAFF. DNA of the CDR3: TGTGCCAGCTCACCGCCCGGGACAGGGAACACTGAAGCTTTCTTT.

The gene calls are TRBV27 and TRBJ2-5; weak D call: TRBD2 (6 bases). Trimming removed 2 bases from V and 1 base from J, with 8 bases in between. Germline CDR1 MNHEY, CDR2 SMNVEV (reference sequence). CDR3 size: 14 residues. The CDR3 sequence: CASSLRGSQETQYF. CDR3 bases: TGTGCCAGCAGTTTACGGGGGAGCCAAGAGACCCAGTACTTC.

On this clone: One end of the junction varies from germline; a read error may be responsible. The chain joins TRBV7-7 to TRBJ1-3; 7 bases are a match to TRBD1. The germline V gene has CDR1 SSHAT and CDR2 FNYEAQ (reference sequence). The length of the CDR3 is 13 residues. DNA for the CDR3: TGTGCTAGCAGCGAGGACAGGGGAAACACCATATATTTT. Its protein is CASSEDRGNTIYF.

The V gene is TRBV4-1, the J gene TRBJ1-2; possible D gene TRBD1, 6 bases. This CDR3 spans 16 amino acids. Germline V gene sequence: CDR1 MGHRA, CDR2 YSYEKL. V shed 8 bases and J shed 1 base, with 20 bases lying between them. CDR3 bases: TGCGCCAGCCGATTCATGTACCGGACAGATAACTATGGCTACACCTTC. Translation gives CASRFMYRTDNYGYTF.

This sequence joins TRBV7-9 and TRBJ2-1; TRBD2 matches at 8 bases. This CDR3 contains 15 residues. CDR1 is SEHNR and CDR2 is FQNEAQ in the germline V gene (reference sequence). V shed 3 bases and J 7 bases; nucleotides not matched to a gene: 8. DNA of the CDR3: TGTGCCAGCAGCTTCAGAGGACTAGCTTTTAATGAGCAGTTCTTC. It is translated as CASSFRGLAFNEQFF.

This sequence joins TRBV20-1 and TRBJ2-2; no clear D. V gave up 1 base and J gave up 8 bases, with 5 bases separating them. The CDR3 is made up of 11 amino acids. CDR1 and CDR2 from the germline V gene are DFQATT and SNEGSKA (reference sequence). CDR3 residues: CSARGAGELFF. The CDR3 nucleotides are TGCAGTGCTAGAGGGGCGGGGGAGCTGTTTTTT.